This record covers a single T cell receptor (beta chain). Its cognate antigen has yet to be identified. No base-level quality is on record; no much larger clone is a single base apart. The time point label for this specimen denotes: baseline before oral tofacitinib. Lesional scalp punch biopsies and peripheral blood were obtained from alopecia areata patients. PBMCs were separated by density centrifugation and stained for CD3, CD4 and CD8, after which CD4+ and CD8+ T cells were sorted on a FACSAria. These data are taken from a study of CD8+ T cells in alopecia areata (dated by TCRdb to between 2018 and 2020). The study in broad terms: Treated patients were enrolled in an open-label pilot trial of oral tofacitinib, 5 to 10 mg twice daily, for moderate-to-severe alopecia areata. Tofacitinib was given for 6 to 18 months, followed by 6 months of follow-up off drug to assess delayed response and recurrence. Clonality in the scalp was compared among normal scalp (n=4), patchy alopecia areata scalp (n=8), and alopecia totalis/universalis scalp (n=8). immunoSEQ multiplex PCR using 35 Vbeta forward primers and 13 Jbeta reverse primers was used to amplify TCRbeta CDR3 regions. In both human patients and the C3H/HeJ mouse model, the study applied high-throughput TCRbeta sequencing to look at T cell clonal expansion in alopecia areata. Biopsies were taken from tofacitinib-treated patients at baseline and at 4 and 24 weeks of treatment, and a later scalp biopsy was taken in several of the tofacitinib-treated patients. In humans, TCRbeta sequencing was performed on scalp tissue and on sorted CD4+ and CD8+ peripheral blood T cells from healthy controls and from patients with patchy or totalis/universalis alopecia areata. RNA was obtained with the PAXgene miRNA kit for fixed scalp, the miRNeasy kit for PBMCs, and the RNeasy kit for mouse skin.

The germline V and J ends show losses of 3 bases and 10 bases respectively, and no gene match explains 2 bases of the junction. CDR1 is given as LNHDA and CDR2 as SQIVND, both from the germline V gene (reference sequence). Reading from cysteine to phenylalanine, the CDR3 counts 14 amino acids. The entry retains the CDR3 DNA only, 42 bases that are in frame from base 1. The library came from the immunoSEQ multiplex PCR assay. RNA was extracted from all samples and reverse transcribed into cDNA, which served as template for TCR sequencing. First-strand cDNA was synthesized using SuperScript III with a 2:1 mix of oligo-dT and random hexamers. A synthetic immune receptor repertoire was used to measure amplification bias, and any remaining bias was corrected computationally. On the authors' methods: Raw reads were preprocessed to remove errors, and CDR3 was defined by IMGT conventions from the conserved cysteine to phenylalanine. Clonality was calculated as 1 minus Shannon entropy normalized by log2 of the number of productive unique TCRs. Whether scalp clones were CD4 or CD8 was inferred by matching scalp TCRbeta sequences against CD4 and CD8 repertoires sorted from blood. TCRdb obtained this table from immuneACCESS and retained in-frame rearrangements with V and J assigned. These tables miss some clones; where compared with another copy, unresolved V genes account for less than half of the shortfall, and the remainder is unexplained. Clone size and V and J calls were adopted from that table, with D and trimming inferred from the DNA. The sample data list some 170,000 clones, and 67% of these were observed just once. The ten largest clones take up 9.5% to 12% of the sample.

Study-wide conclusions, independent of this receptor: Scalp TCR repertoire analysis is complicated because resident alphabeta T cells in normal human skin are also sequenced, whereas mouse skin is dominated by gammadelta T cells. Shared TCR sequences between patients were less evident than in mice, which may be partly attributable to HLA diversity in the patient population. Compared with normal scalp, lesional scalp had higher clonality and more expanded CD8+ clones, particularly in alopecia totalis/universalis, a pattern that suggests antigenic drive.

Recombination linked TRBV19 to TRBJ1-6; 11 central nucleotides agree with TRBD1. The receptor's source is a human donor with alopecia areata. The sequencing here drew on CD8+ T cells sorted from blood, taken at week 0. The CDR3 amino acid sequence is: CASSIGTGGSPLHF. The nucleotides read TGTGCCAGTAGTATTGGGACAGGGGGATCACCCCTCCACTTT.